This T cell receptor beta chain stems from a study of blood T cell repertoires in COVID-19. Turning to the study itself: Donors in the United States, Italy and Spain gave samples during acute or convalescent COVID-19.

In the study's own analysis: Amplified reference gene primers provided the basis for estimating nucleated cell counts. Profiling relied on immunoSEQ multiplex PCR, and the TCRdb table lists in-frame clones only, not all of them. V and J calls and clone size are those listed in that table; D and trimming were worked out from the DNA. The repertoire has roughly 290,000 clones, roughly 89% of them found once; the top ten carry 1.5% to 2%. This CDR3 contains 14 residues. V was shortened by 0 bases and J by 1 base, with 7 bases between the two germline ends. Germline V lookup: CDR1 SGHRS, CDR2 YFSETQ. Participants came from roughly 24 US areas, aged about 18 to 95 years.

The chain carries TRBV5-1 and TRBJ1-1; no firm D call. The receptor was isolated from a woman aged 40 to 50 who had recovered from COVID-19. The sequenced material came from PBMCs or T cells enriched from blood (not recorded which). The CDR3 sequence is CASSLELPNTEAFF. For the CDR3, the DNA is TGCGCCAGCAGCTTGGAACTTCCGAACACTGAAGCTTTCTTT.